In this sample, the clone carrying this T cell receptor beta chain turned up many times. TCRdb redid the calling of the 5' RACE reads with MiXCR, one entry per CDR3 protein. The profile shows 250,000 to 350,000 distinct CDR3 sequences, over 3.5% of them singletons. The record originates from a study of T cells after yellow fever vaccination. This sample comprised PBMCs, obtained 15 days after the yellow fever booster vaccination. The TCR comes from a man aged 18-30 years who received the YFV17D yellow fever vaccine.

CDR3: CASSLRRLSNEQFF. In nucleotides, the CDR3 is TGCGCCAGCAGCTTGCGGAGACTCTCCAATGAGCAGTTCTTC. V is TRBV5-1 and J is TRBJ2-1; D is unresolved. The CDR3 is 14 amino acids. Germline V gene data show CDR1 as SGHRS and CDR2 as YFSETQ. The germline V and J ends were trimmed by 1 base and 6 bases, with 11 bases remaining between them.